A single count supports the clone carrying this T cell receptor beta chain. Its antigen is currently unknown. One base away lies a much larger clone, so this may be a sequencing read error. The source of the sample is a study of molecular identifiers for immune sequencing clone quantification. Using 10%, 30% or 50% RNA, naive CD8 libraries were derived from about 20,000 to 1,000,000 sorted cells. TCRdb re-analysed the PCR reads in MiXCR, keeping a single row per CDR3 protein. The sample consists of fewer than 45,000 distinct CDR3 sequences, approximately 19% of them appearing once. Findings and limits, study-wide: Highly expanded clones may be undercounted when identical TCR molecules share barcodes. The share of molecules held by clones above 20 RNA copies was over 99% in effector cells and under 1% in naive cells. Among about a million naive cells, spiked Jurkat TCR RNA from a single cell was reportedly detectable.

The sequence came from a human donor in good health. Some libraries in this study had Jurkat cell RNA spiked in. Material for sequencing was naive CD8+ T cells from blood, with Jurkat cell RNA spiked in. Subset given: FACS-sorted CD8+CD4-CCR7+CD45RA+ naive T cells.

The CDR3 coding sequence is TGTGCCGGCAGGAAGGGTTACGAGCAGTACTTC. Its protein product is CAGRKGYEQYF. The V and J genes are TRBV6-5 and TRBJ2-7; D gene uncertain. CDR1 and CDR2 from the germline V gene are MNHEY and SVGAGI. The CDR3 covers 11 residues.